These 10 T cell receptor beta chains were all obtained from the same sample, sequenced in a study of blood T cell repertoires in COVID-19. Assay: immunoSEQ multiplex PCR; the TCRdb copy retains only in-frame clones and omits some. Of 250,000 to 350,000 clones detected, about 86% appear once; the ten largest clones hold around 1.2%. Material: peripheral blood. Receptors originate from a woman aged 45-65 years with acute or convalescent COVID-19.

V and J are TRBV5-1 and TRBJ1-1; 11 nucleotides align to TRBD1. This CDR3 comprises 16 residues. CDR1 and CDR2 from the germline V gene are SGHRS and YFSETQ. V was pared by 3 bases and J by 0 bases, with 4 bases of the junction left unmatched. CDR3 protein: CASSSGTGGMNTEAFF. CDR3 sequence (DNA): TGCGCCAGCAGCTCCGGGACAGGGGGTATGAACACTGAAGCTTTCTTT.

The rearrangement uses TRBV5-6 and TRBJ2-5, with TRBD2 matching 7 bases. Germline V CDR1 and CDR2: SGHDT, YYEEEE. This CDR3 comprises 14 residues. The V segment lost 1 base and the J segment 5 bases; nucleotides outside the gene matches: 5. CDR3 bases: TGTGCCAGCAGCTTGTGGGGGGGATCGGAGACCCAGTACTTC. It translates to CASSLWGGSETQYF.

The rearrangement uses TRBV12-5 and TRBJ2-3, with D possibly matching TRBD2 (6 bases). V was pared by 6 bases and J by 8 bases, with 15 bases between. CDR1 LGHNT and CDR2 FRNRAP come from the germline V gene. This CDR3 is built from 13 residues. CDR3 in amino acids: CASGPGTSSTQYF. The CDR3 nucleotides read TGTGCTAGTGGCCCTGGGACTTCATCTACGCAGTATTTT.

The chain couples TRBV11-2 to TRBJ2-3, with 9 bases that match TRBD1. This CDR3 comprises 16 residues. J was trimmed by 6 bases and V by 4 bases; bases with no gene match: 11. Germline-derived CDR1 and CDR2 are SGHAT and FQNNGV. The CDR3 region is CASSSVQGAKSDTQYF. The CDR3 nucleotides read TGTGCCAGCAGCTCAGTACAGGGGGCAAAATCTGATACGCAGTATTTT.

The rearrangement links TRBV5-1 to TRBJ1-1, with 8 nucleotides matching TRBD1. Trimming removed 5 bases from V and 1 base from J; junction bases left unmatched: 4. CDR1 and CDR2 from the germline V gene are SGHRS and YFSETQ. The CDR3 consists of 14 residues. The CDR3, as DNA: TGCGCCAGCAGAGCTACAGGGGGGAACACTGAAGCTTTCTTT. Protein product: CASRATGGNTEAFF.

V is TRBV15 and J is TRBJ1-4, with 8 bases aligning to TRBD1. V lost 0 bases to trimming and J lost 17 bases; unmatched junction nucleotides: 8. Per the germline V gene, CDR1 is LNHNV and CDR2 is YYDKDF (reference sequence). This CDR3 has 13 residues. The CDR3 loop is CATSREGSGQVFF. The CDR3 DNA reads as TGTGCCACCAGCAGAGAAGGATCGGGACAGGTCTTTTTT.

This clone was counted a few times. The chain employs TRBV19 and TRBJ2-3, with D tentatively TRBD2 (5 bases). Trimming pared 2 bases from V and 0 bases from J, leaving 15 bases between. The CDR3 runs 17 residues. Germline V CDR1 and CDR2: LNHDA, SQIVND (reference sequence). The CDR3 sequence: CASSIMGSPPSTDTQYF. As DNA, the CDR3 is TGTGCCAGTAGTATAATGGGGAGCCCTCCTAGCACAGATACGCAGTATTTT.

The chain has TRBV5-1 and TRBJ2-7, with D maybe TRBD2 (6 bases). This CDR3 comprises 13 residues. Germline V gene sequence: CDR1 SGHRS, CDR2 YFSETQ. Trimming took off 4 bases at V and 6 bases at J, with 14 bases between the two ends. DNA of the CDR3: TGCGCCAGCAGCGCTGCGGAGGGGCTCGAGCAGTACTTC. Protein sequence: CASSAAEGLEQYF.

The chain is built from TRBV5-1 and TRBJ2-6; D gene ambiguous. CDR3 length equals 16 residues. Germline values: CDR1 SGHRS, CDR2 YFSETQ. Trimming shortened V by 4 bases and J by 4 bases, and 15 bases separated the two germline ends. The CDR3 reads CASSPVAFSGANVLTF. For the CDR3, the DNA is TGCGCCAGCAGCCCGGTCGCCTTCTCAGGGGCCAACGTCCTGACTTTC.

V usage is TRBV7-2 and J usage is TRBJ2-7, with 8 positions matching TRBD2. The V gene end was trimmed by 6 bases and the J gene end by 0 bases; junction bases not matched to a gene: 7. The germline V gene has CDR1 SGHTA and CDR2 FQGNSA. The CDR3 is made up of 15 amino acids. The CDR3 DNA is TGTGCCAGCAGGTCTAGCGGGCGTAGCTCCTACGAGCAGTACTTC. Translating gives CASRSSGRSSYEQYF.